This TCR beta chain was found in a study of cytomegalovirus exposure and HLA in healthy donors. Study-level points and caveats: In a later analysis, an Asian-associated ancestry cluster reportedly showed fewer N-insertions than the approximately 700-donor mean. In a later analysis, at a false discovery rate of 0.05, some 17,000 TCR beta sequences were associated with HLA alleles. High sensitivity and specificity were reportedly achieved when the classifier diagnosed cytomegalovirus status. Equally common other TCR beta chains were less clonally expanded than HLA-associated ones, a later analysis found.

Amplification used 60 Vbeta primers and 13 Jbeta primers. The table came from immunoSEQ multiplex PCR; TCRdb's copy has only in-frame clones and leaves some out. The sample records about 150,000 clones, 65% to 85% being singletons. The CDR3 loop spans 11 amino acids. Germline CDR1 DFQATT, CDR2 SNEGSKA (reference sequence). The V end was cut by 7 bases, the J end by 7 bases, with 11 bases between. This clone has only a few counts. Its antigen is unidentified. The sequence derives from a woman aged 35 to 49 in good health and CMV-seropositive. Sequencing used PBMCs. The J gene is TRBJ2-1, the V gene TRBV20-1; tentatively, D is TRBD1 (5 bases). The CDR3 region is CSGIGVNEQFF. The CDR3 region has the DNA TGCAGTGGTATAGGGGTTAATGAGCAGTTCTTC.